A selection of T cell receptor beta chains follows, all from one sample in a study of T cell responses to AZD1222 COVID-19 vaccine. Sequencing was performed with immunoSEQ multiplex PCR; in TCRdb, only in-frame clones are kept and a portion is missing. This table holds 200,000 or so clones, about 90% found once. Sequencing was performed on peripheral blood, taken on day 0 of AZD1222 vaccination. These receptors all stem from an adult in good health. Both conserved end residues are part of each CDR3. The D gene is left open where the match is weak. Rows may omit the clone size; those that give it use once, few, many or a size class.

V gene,J gene,clone size,D gene,CDR3 protein,CDR3 DNA
TRBV24-1,TRBJ2-1,.,TRBD2,CATSDSGAGTRYNEQFF,TGTGCCACCAGTGATTCAGGAGCGGGGACGCGGTACAATGAGCAGTTCTTC
TRBV6-5,TRBJ2-7,.,TRBD1,CASSPGDRTAYEQYF,TGTGCCAGCAGTCCTGGGGACAGAACAGCCTACGAGCAGTACTTC
TRBV27,TRBJ2-3,.,.,CASSEGYTDTQYF,TGTGCCAGCAGTGAAGGGTACACAGATACGCAGTATTTT
TRBV28,TRBJ1-4,.,.,CASSLGGINEKLFF,TGTGCCAGCAGTTTAGGGGGAATTAATGAAAAACTGTTTTTT
TRBV7-2,TRBJ2-7,.,.,CASSFHPRDSYEQYF,TGTGCCAGCAGCTTTCATCCCAGGGACTCCTACGAGCAGTACTTC
TRBV6-5,TRBJ2-1,once,.,CASSSSGTAGIRQFF,TGTGCCAGCAGTTCTTCCGGGACCGCCGGCATACGGCAGTTCTTC
TRBV5-5,TRBJ2-2,.,.,CASSQDVVGELFF,TGTGCCAGCAGCCAGGACGTTGTTGGGGAGCTGTTTTTT
TRBV5-1,TRBJ2-3,.,.,CASSLDFGSQYF,TGCGCCAGCAGCTTGGATTTCGGCTCGCAGTATTTT
TRBV4-1,TRBJ1-5,.,.,CASSQEDLGERNNQPQHF,TGCGCCAGCAGCCAAGAAGATTTGGGTGAACGGAACAATCAGCCCCAGCATTTT
TRBV7-3,TRBJ2-2,.,.,CASSRDNTGELFF,TGTGCCAGCAGCCGGGACAACACCGGGGAGCTGTTTTTT
TRBV23-1,TRBJ1-5,.,.,CASRTGPDHNQPQHF,TGCGCCAGCAGAACAGGGCCGGATCACAATCAGCCCCAGCATTTT
TRBV30,TRBJ2-7,.,.,CAWSKLRTEDYEQYF,TGTGCCTGGAGTAAACTCCGGACGGAGGACTACGAGCAGTACTTC
TRBV6-5,TRBJ2-2,.,.,CASRVTANTGELFF,TGTGCCAGCAGGGTGACGGCGAACACCGGGGAGCTGTTTTTT
TRBV11-2,TRBJ2-7,.,TRBD2,CASSLATSGSGEQYF,TGTGCCAGCAGCTTAGCAACTAGCGGGAGCGGAGAGCAGTACTTC
TRBV5-1,TRBJ1-4,.,.,CASSLTGGLNEKLFF,TGCGCCAGCAGCTTAACCGGGGGCCTTAATGAAAAACTGTTTTTT
TRBV24-1,TRBJ2-2,few,.,CATSSSGGVRTGELFF,TGTGCCACCAGTTCTTCCGGGGGCGTAAGAACCGGGGAGCTGTTTTTT
TRBV4-1,TRBJ2-4,once,.,CASSPPRRDPRGSIQYF,TGCGCCAGCAGCCCCCCCCGCCGGGACCCTCGAGGTAGCATTCAGTACTTC
TRBV14,TRBJ2-7,.,TRBD2,CASSQALTTSGKTYEQYF,TGTGCCAGCAGCCAAGCCCTAACGACTAGCGGGAAGACCTACGAGCAGTACTTC
TRBV3-1/TRBV3-2,TRBJ2-3,.,.,CASSPPLGPDTQYF,TGTGCCAGCAGCCCCCCCCTAGGCCCAGATACGCAGTATTTT
TRBV10-3,TRBJ1-2,.,TRBD1,CATVSRTGNYGYTF,TGTGCCACCGTTTCCCGGACAGGGAACTATGGCTACACCTTC
TRBV6-5,TRBJ2-7,.,.,CASSYSVGTSPVEQYF,TGTGCCAGCAGTTATAGTGTGGGCACTTCCCCGGTCGAGCAGTACTTC
TRBV6-4,TRBJ1-5,.,.,CASSDSYSNQPQHF,TGTGCCAGCAGTGACAGCTATAGCAATCAGCCCCAGCATTTT
TRBV5-1,TRBJ1-3,.,.,CASSQTGYSGNTIYF,TGCGCCAGCAGCCAGACAGGTTATTCTGGAAACACCATATATTTT
TRBV7-3,TRBJ2-1,.,TRBD2,CASSWTGGDNEQFF,TGTGCCAGCAGCTGGACCGGGGGGGACAATGAGCAGTTCTTC
TRBV11-2,TRBJ1-5,.,.,CASSEGPNSNQPQHF,TGTGCCAGCAGCGAGGGACCTAATAGCAATCAGCCCCAGCATTTT
TRBV29-1,TRBJ1-2,.,.,CSVLRPSRQSDGYGYTF,TGCAGCGTCCTACGCCCTTCTCGGCAGTCCGACGGCTATGGCTACACCTTC
TRBV25-1,TRBJ2-7,once,TRBD2,CASSEYPRGGEQYF,TGTGCCAGCAGTGAATATCCCCGGGGGGGAGAGCAGTACTTC
TRBV5-1,TRBJ2-5,.,TRBD1,CASRRGTEKETQYF,TGCGCCAGCAGAAGGGGGACAGAGAAAGAGACCCAGTACTTC
TRBV5-8,TRBJ1-5,.,.,CASSLQGNQPQHF,TGTGCCAGCAGCTTGCAGGGCAATCAGCCCCAGCATTTT
TRBV4-2,TRBJ2-2,few,.,CASSPPSGTPGAGELFF,TGTGCCAGCAGCCCTCCGAGTGGGACCCCGGGTGCCGGGGAGCTGTTTTTT
TRBV20-1,TRBJ1-1,few,TRBD1,CSAIDRGRSDATEAFF,TGCAGTGCTATTGACAGGGGGAGGTCGGACGCGACTGAAGCTTTCTTT
TRBV6-4,TRBJ2-2,.,.,CASSDLDPRPGELFF,TGTGCCAGCAGTGACTTGGATCCACGCCCCGGGGAGCTGTTTTTT
TRBV7-2,TRBJ1-6,few,.,CASSLKDTPTISPLHF,TGTGCCAGCAGCTTAAAGGACACCCCCACAATCTCACCCCTCCACTTT
TRBV5-1,TRBJ1-6,.,TRBD1,CASRWDSSNSPLHF,TGCGCCAGCAGATGGGACAGTTCCAATTCACCCCTCCACTTT
TRBV18,TRBJ1-2,few,.,CASSPPGGGYTF,TGTGCCAGCTCACCACCGGGGGGAGGCTACACCTTC
TRBV28,TRBJ1-2,.,.,CASNLKIYSGYTF,TGTGCCAGCAACTTAAAAATTTACTCTGGCTACACCTTC